The entry below gives a single T cell receptor (beta chain) sequence along with its context. In the original processing: Amplifying reference gene primers gave estimates of nucleated cell counts. Produced via immunoSEQ multiplex PCR; TCRdb's table is partial and in-frame only. V, J and clone size are taken as reported in that table, and D and trimming were inferred from the DNA itself. Among fewer than 250,000 clones, 88% were seen once, and the ten largest hold 4% to 5.5%. The CDR3 length is 14 residues. CDR1 is SGHAT and CDR2 is FQNNGV in the germline V gene. V was pared by 4 bases and J by 4 bases, with 13 bases between. The data belong to a study of blood T cell repertoires in COVID-19. On the study more broadly: The samples span acute and convalescent COVID-19 from the United States, Italy and Spain. T cells, B-cell-depleted T cells, or PBMCs supplied cDNA or gDNA.

Sequencing used peripheral blood. V and J are TRBV11-2 and TRBJ1-1, with D maybe TRBD1 (6 bases). The sequence came from a human donor in a cohort sampled during active COVID-19. This chain's CDR3 is CASSSRGGGTEAFF. Here the CDR3 DNA reads TGTGCCAGCAGCTCCAGGGGTGGCGGCACTGAAGCTTTCTTT. The full variable domain, completed using reference TRBV11-2 and TRBJ1-1, is EAGVAQSPRYKIIEKRQSVAFWCNPISGHATLYWYQQILGQGPKLLIQFQNNGVVDDSQLPKDRFSAERLKGVDSTLKIQPAKLEDSAVYLCASSSRGGGTEAFFGQGTRLTVV.